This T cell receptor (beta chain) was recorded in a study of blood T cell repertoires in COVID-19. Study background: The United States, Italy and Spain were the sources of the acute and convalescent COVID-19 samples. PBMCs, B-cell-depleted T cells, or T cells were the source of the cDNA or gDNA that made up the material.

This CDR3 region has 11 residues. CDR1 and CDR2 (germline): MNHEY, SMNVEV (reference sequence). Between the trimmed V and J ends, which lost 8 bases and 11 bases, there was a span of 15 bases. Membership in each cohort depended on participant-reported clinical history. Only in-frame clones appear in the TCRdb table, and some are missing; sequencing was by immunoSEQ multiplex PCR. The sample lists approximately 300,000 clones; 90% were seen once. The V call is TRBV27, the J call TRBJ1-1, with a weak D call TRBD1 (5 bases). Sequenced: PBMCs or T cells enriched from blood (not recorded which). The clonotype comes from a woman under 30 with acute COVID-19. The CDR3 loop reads CASGAFRGAFF. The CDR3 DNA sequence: TGTGCCAGCGGGGCCTTCAGAGGTGCTTTCTTT.